This entry is about one T cell receptor (beta chain). Sequence at one end of the junction differs from germline and may be a read error. Patients had received no treatment of any kind before thyroid surgery. These data are taken from a study of metastatic and nonmetastatic thyroid tumors. Study context: Comparative analysis of repertoires was undertaken across blood and tumor or nodule tissue obtained from malignant and benign thyroid patients.

Using MiXCR, TCRdb re-called clones from the PCR reads. This table holds about 41,000 clones, approximately 24% found once. The germline V gene encodes CDR1 MNHNS and CDR2 SASEGT. The CDR3 sequence is 15 residues long. The chain carries TRBV6-1 and TRBJ1-4, with D possibly matching TRBD1 (6 bases). The sample taken for sequencing was tumor tissue. This sequence originates from a female donor with papillary thyroid cancer or a benign thyroid nodule (not recorded which). Some clones in this sample may be carry-over from other donors' samples. The CDR3, as DNA: TGTGTCAGCAGTGAATCGGCAGGGGCAATTGAAAAACTGTTTTTT. It codes for CVSSESAGAIEKLFF.